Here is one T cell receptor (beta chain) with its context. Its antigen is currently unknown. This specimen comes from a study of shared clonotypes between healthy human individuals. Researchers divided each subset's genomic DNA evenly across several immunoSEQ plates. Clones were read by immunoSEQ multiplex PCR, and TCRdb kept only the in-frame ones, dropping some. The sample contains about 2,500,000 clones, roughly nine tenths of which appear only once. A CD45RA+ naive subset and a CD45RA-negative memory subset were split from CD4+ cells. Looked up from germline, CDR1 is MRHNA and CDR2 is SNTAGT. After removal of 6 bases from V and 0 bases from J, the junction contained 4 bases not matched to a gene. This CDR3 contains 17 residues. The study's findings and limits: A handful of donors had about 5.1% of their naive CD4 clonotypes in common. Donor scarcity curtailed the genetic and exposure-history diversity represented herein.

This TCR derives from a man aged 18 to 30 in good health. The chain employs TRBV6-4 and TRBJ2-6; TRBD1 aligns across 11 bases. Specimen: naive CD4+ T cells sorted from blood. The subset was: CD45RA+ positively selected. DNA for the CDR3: TGTGCCAGCAGAGCCGGGACAGGGGGCTCTGGGGCCAACGTCCTGACTTTC. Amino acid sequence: CASRAGTGGSGANVLTF.